A selection of T cell receptor beta chains follows, all from one sample in a study of metastatic and nonmetastatic thyroid tumors. TCRdb called clones again from the PCR reads with MiXCR. This sample has around 9,000 clones, with around 30% found just once. Sequencing was carried out using adjacent normal tissue. The receptor source for this set is a female donor with papillary thyroid cancer or a benign thyroid nodule (not recorded which). Some clones in this sample may be carry-over from other donors' samples. CDR3s include the opening cysteine and the closing phenylalanine or tryptophan.

>TRBV27|TRBJ1-1
CASISPANTEAFF
>TRBV6-5|TRBJ2-7
CASSYEQYF
>TRBV5-1|TRBJ2-1
CASSADRGRGISYNEQFF
>TRBV24-1|TRBJ1-1
CATSDPMNTEAFF
>TRBV27|TRBJ2-7
CASSSGSGTSVSYEQYF
>TRBV6-1|TRBJ1-2
CAATSSRQSYTF
>TRBV6-1|TRBJ2-2
CASSPTSGNTGELFF
>TRBV19|TRBJ2-7
CASSNSGSARQYF
>TRBV2|TRBJ2-7
CASSDGLATLDEQYF
>TRBV28|TRBJ1-5
CASSFPGHSNQPQHF
>TRBV6-1|TRBJ1-5
CASAGDWNQPQHF
>TRBV6-2/TRBV6-3|TRBJ2-1
CTSIYGPGSYNEQFF
>TRBV28|TRBJ1-1
CASSPWEGGGTEAFF
>TRBV28|TRBJ1-2
CASRVKGYGYTF
>TRBV13|TRBJ2-7
CASSLGRGSSSYEQYF
>TRBV24-1|TRBJ2-5
CATSDPTTSGRETQYF
>TRBV12-3/TRBV12-4|TRBJ1-1
CASRLYATEAFF
>TRBV20-1|TRBJ2-7
CSARGEQGAWYEQYF
>TRBV2|TRBJ2-5
CASSRGSETQYF
>TRBV6-4|TRBJ1-1
CASSPTMNTEAFF
>TRBV4-2|TRBJ2-3
CASSLGMASGSSTDTQYF
>TRBV20-1|TRBJ2-2
CSARDPRLAGEVGELFF
>TRBV4-2|TRBJ2-3
CASSPQGDSSGRTDAQYF
>TRBV6-2/TRBV6-3|TRBJ2-1
CASGREVNEQFF
>TRBV15|TRBJ2-2
CATSIARTSNTGELFF